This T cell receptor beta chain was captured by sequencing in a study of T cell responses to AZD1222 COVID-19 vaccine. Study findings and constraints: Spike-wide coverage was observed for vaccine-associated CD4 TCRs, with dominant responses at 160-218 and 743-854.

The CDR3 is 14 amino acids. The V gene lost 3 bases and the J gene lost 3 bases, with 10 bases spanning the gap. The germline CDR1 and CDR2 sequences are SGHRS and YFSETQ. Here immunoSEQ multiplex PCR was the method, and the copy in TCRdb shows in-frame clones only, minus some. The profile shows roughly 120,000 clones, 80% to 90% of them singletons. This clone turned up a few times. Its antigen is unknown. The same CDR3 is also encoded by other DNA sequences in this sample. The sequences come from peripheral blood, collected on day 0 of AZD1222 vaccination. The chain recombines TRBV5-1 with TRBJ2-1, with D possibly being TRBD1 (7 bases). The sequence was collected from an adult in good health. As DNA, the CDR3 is TGCGCCAGCAGCTCGGGGGACAGCTACAATGAGCAGTTCTTC. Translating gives CASSSGDSYNEQFF.